This T cell receptor (beta chain) comes out of a study of radiotherapy plus CTLA-4 blockade in lung cancer. Looking at the study overall: Among enrolled patients, roughly 17% responded and 25% to 35% achieved disease control. Findings of the study overall: With interferon-beta, early dynamics of blood T cell clones were reported to best predict response.

Germline CDR1 and CDR2: LGHNA and YNFKEQ. CDR3 size: 15 residues. The J segment lost 6 bases and the V segment lost 0 bases, leaving 0 bases of the junction unmatched. With respect to this clone: Antigen: not known.

CTLA-4 blockade with ipilimumab, together with focal radiation, was given to patients with chemo-refractory metastatic non-small-cell lung cancer. Data came from immunoSEQ multiplex PCR; TCRdb stores just in-frame clones and leaves some out. This table has some 51,000 clones, 77% appearing once. This material consisted of peripheral blood, taken from a patient treated with radiotherapy plus ipilimumab. This sequence joins TRBV4-2 and TRBJ2-2; 11 nucleotides agree with TRBD2. The sequence was obtained from a human donor with non-small cell lung cancer whose response to radiotherapy plus ipilimumab could not be evaluated. The DNA for the CDR3 is TGTGCCAGCAGCCAAGAGGGACTAGCGGCCGGGGAGCTGTTTTTT. This encodes CASSQEGLAAGELFF.